One sample yielded the 21 T cell receptor beta chains listed below, sequenced in a study of T cell repertoires in aging, cancer and after chemotherapy. Amplification of TCR beta used genomic DNA extracted from peripheral blood. TRB rearrangements spanning V, D and J were amplified using mixed TRB-A/B primers. TCRdb re-analysed the multiplex PCR reads in MiXCR, keeping a single row per CDR3 protein. Counted here are some 10,000 distinct CDR3 sequences, approximately 40% occurring once; the ten biggest clones make up roughly 4%. Sequenced material: blood. The origin of the receptors is a human donor in good health.

This clonotype has just a few counts. The rearrangement joins TRBV5-4 to TRBJ1-2; D remains unclear. V lost 0 bases and J 0 bases, leaving 12 bases between the germline ends. The CDR3 has 16 residues. CDR1 is SGHNT, CDR2 YYREEE, per germline (reference sequence). The CDR3 reads CASSLVGANSNYGYTF. CDR3 coding DNA: TGTGCCAGCAGCTTGGTGGGAGCCAACTCTAACTATGGCTACACCTTC. The variable domain in full, completed from reference TRBV5-4 and TRBJ1-2, reads ETGVTQSPTHLIKTRGQQVTLRCSSQSGHNTVSWYQQALGQGPQFIFQYYREEENGRGNFPPRFSGLQFPNYSSELNVNALELDDSALYLCASSLVGANSNYGYTFGSGTRLTVV.

This clonotype was seen a few times. J is TRBJ2-1 and V is TRBV13; 11 positions agree with TRBD2. J gave up 7 bases and V 5 bases, and 7 bases lay outside the gene matches. In germline, CDR1 is PRHDT, CDR2 FYEKMQ (reference sequence). CDR3 length: 15 amino acids. The CDR3 here is CASSILAGVINEQFF. In nucleotides, the CDR3 is TGTGCCAGCAGCATACTAGCGGGAGTTATAAATGAGCAGTTCTTC.

This rearrangement joins TRBV11-3 to TRBJ2-3, with TRBD2 as a possible D gene (7 bases). The CDR3 runs to 14 residues. CDR1 and CDR2 from the germline V gene are SGHNT and YENEEA. V gave up 5 bases and J gave up 4 bases, with 13 bases separating them. CDR3 residues: CASSTGGAADTQYF. The CDR3 bases are TGTGCCAGCAGCACTGGGGGGGCTGCAGATACGCAGTATTTT. Filled out from reference TRBV11-3 and TRBJ2-3, the complete variable domain reads EAGVVQSPRYKIIEKKQPVAFWCNPISGHNTLYWYLQNLGQGPELLIRYENEEAVDDSQLPKDRFSAERLKGVDSTLKIQPAELGDSAVYLCASSTGGAADTQYFGPGTRLTVL.

CDR3 nucleotide sequence: TGTGCCAGCAGCTTAGATGTGCAGACCCAGTACTTC. This encodes CASSLDVQTQYF. This chain joins TRBV7-6 and TRBJ2-5, with unresolved D. V lost 1 base, J lost 6 bases, and 6 bases lay in between. CDR3 length: 12 residues. Germline CDR1 SGHVS, CDR2 FNYEAQ.

The V gene is TRBV6-1, the J gene TRBJ1-1, with D uncertain. This CDR3 is built from 11 residues. Germline-derived CDR1 and CDR2 are MNHNS and SASEGT. V lost 4 bases, J lost 9 bases, and 9 bases lay in between. The CDR3 here is CASSGGVKAFF. CDR3 coding DNA: TGTGCCAGCAGTGGAGGAGTTAAAGCTTTCTTT.

This chain uses TRBV6-5 with TRBJ2-7; tentative D call: TRBD1 (5 bases). The CDR3 has 15 residues. CDR1 MNHEY and CDR2 SVGAGI come from the germline V gene. With 0 bases removed from V and 2 bases from J, the gap between germline ends came to 11 bases. The CDR3 loop reads CASSYSRTSTYEQYF. The CDR3 DNA reads TGTGCCAGCAGTTACTCGAGGACATCCACCTACGAGCAGTACTTC.

The rearrangement links TRBV19 to TRBJ1-2, with D maybe TRBD1 (5 bases). Germline V lookup: CDR1 LNHDA, CDR2 SQIVND (reference sequence). The germline V and J ends were trimmed by 7 bases and 2 bases, with 11 bases remaining between them. CDR3 length: 13 amino acids. The DNA for the CDR3 is TGTGCCAGTAAGGTTGGGGGGAACTATGGCTACACCTTC. It is translated as CASKVGGNYGYTF. Filled out from reference TRBV19 and TRBJ1-2, the complete variable domain reads DGGITQSPKYLFRKEGQNVTLSCEQNLNHDAMYWYRQDPGQGLRLIYYSQIVNDFQKGDIAEGYSVSREKKESFPLTVTSAQKNPTAFYLCASKVGGNYGYTFGSGTRLTVV.

J is TRBJ2-7 and V is TRBV13; D is unclear. Germline values: CDR1 PRHDT, CDR2 FYEKMQ (reference sequence). V lost 6 bases and J 2 bases, leaving 17 bases between the germline ends. This CDR3 spans 15 amino acids. DNA of the CDR3: TGTGCCAGCAGTTCCATCGTGGTACCGGCCTACGAGCAGTACTTC. Translation gives CASSSIVVPAYEQYF. The variable domain in full, completed from reference TRBV13 and TRBJ2-7, reads AAGVIQSPRHLIKEKRETATLKCYPIPRHDTVYWYQQGPGQDPQFLISFYEKMQSDKGSIPDRFSAQQFSDYHSELNMSSLELGDSALYFCASSSIVVPAYEQYFGPGTRLTVT.

The rearrangement links TRBV18 to TRBJ1-1, with 8 bases that match TRBD1. This CDR3 is built from 15 residues. CDR1 is KGHSH, CDR2 LQKENI, per germline. With 2 bases clipped from V and 0 bases from J, the junction kept 2 bases outside the gene matches. The CDR3 DNA is TGTGCCAGCTCACCATGGACAGGGATGAACACTGAAGCTTTCTTT. Protein sequence: CASSPWTGMNTEAFF.

This chain joins TRBV11-2 and TRBJ2-1; D is possibly TRBD2 (6 bases). V lost 2 bases and J lost 4, with 9 bases in between. CDR3 length equals 14 residues. Germline lookup yields CDR1 SGHAT and CDR2 FQNNGV. CDR3: CASSLHAGYNEQFF. The CDR3 DNA sequence: TGTGCCAGCAGCTTACACGCGGGATACAATGAGCAGTTCTTC.

This rearrangement joins TRBV6-2 or TRBV6-3 to TRBJ1-6; D not resolved. The CDR3 totals 16 residues. Germline CDR1 reads MNHEY; CDR2 reads SVGEGT. The germline V and J ends were trimmed by 1 base and 1 base, with 8 bases remaining between them. CDR3 bases: TGTGCCAGCAGTTACTTGAGGGCGTCCTATAATTCACCCCTCCACTTT. The encoded protein is CASSYLRASYNSPLHF.

This clonotype has more than one count but fewer than ten. This chain uses TRBV6-1 with TRBJ1-1; D perhaps matches TRBD1 (6 bases). This CDR3 spans 14 amino acids. Germline CDR1 MNHNS, CDR2 SASEGT. Trimming removed 3 bases from V and 2 bases from J, with 10 bases in between. The CDR3 loop reads CASSEEGHNTEAFF. CDR3 nucleotides: TGTGCCAGCAGTGAGGAGGGACACAACACTGAAGCTTTCTTT.

This chain connects TRBV19 to TRBJ1-1; no firm D call. Between the trimmed V and J ends, which lost 6 bases and 0 bases, there was a span of 11 bases. The CDR3 extends over 14 amino acids. Germline V gene lookup returns CDR1 LNHDA and CDR2 SQIVND (reference sequence). CDR3 coding DNA: TGTGCCAGTAGATCGGGCCTGCTGAACACTGAAGCTTTCTTT. It is translated as CASRSGLLNTEAFF.

By proportion, this clonotype is medium-sized. The chain combines TRBV29-1 with TRBJ2-6; D remains unclear. Germline CDR1 reads SQVTM; CDR2 reads ANQGSEA. There are 15 residues in the CDR3. V lost 3 bases and J 0 bases, leaving 9 bases between the germline ends. The CDR3 is CSVEDLLSGANVLTF. The CDR3 nucleotides read TGCAGCGTTGAGGATCTTCTCTCTGGGGCCAACGTCCTGACTTTC.

Written as DNA, the CDR3 is TGTGCCAGCAGCTTAGACGGCCGTAGCTCCTACAATGAGCAGTTCTTC. Its protein product is CASSLDGRSSYNEQFF. The genes are TRBV13 and TRBJ2-1; no firm D call. This CDR3 spans 16 amino acids. V gave up 1 base and J gave up 0 bases, with 10 bases separating them. Per germline, CDR1 PRHDT and CDR2 FYEKMQ (reference sequence).

This chain joins TRBV6-2 or TRBV6-3 and TRBJ2-1, with 9 bases that match TRBD2. Looked up from germline, CDR1 is MNHEY and CDR2 is SVGEGT. Germline trimming cut 2 bases from V and 4 bases from J; bases unmatched to any gene: 24. The CDR3 sequence is 22 residues long. CDR3 residues: CASSYALRARTSAAWGYNEQFF. The CDR3 nucleotides are TGTGCCAGCAGTTACGCCCTCCGGGCCCGGACTAGCGCCGCTTGGGGTTACAATGAGCAGTTCTTC.

The chain recombines TRBV27 with TRBJ2-1, with TRBD2 matching 9 bases. The CDR3 loop spans 16 amino acids. Germline V gene lookup returns CDR1 MNHEY and CDR2 SMNVEV (reference sequence). V gave up 2 bases and J gave up 1 base; unmatched junction bases: 3. CDR3 DNA: TGTGCCAGCAGTTTACTACTAGCGGGTTCCTACAATGAGCAGTTCTTC. Protein product: CASSLLLAGSYNEQFF.

The chain has TRBV5-1 and TRBJ1-1, with 9 bases matching TRBD1. J gave up 5 bases and V 3 bases, and 5 bases lay outside the gene matches. The CDR3 is made up of 14 amino acids. Germline V gene data show CDR1 as SGHRS and CDR2 as YFSETQ. In DNA form, the CDR3 reads TGCGCCAGCAGCTCACAGGGGGCGAAAACTGAAGCTTTCTTT. Translated, it gives CASSSQGAKTEAFF.

This clonotype was picked up a small number of times. The chain employs TRBV6-2 or TRBV6-3 and TRBJ2-1; D is perhaps TRBD2 (6 bases). Germline V gives CDR1 MNHEY, CDR2 SVGEGT. Trimming shortened V by 4 bases and J by 6 bases, and 19 bases separated the two germline ends. The CDR3 runs 16 residues. Here the CDR3 DNA reads TGTGCCAGCAGTTCTACGACGGCGGGGTTTTTCAATGAGCAGTTCTTC. Translating gives CASSSTTAGFFNEQFF.

This clonotype was seen more than once but under ten times. The rearrangement uses TRBV15 and TRBJ2-3; no clear D. Trimming pared 4 bases from V and 0 bases from J, leaving 11 bases between. The CDR3 contains 15 residues. Germline assignment: CDR1 LNHNV and CDR2 YYDKDF (reference sequence). The CDR3 region is CATSIGGTSTDTQYF. In nucleotides, the CDR3 is TGTGCCACCAGCATCGGCGGTACTAGCACAGATACGCAGTATTTT. The full variable domain, with the rest looked up from reference TRBV15 and TRBJ2-3, is DAMVIQNPRYQVTQFGKPVTLSCSQTLNHNVMYWYQQKSSQAPKLLFHYYDKDFNNEADTPDNFQSRRPNTSFCFLDIRSPGLGDTAMYLCATSIGGTSTDTQYFGPGTRLTVL.

This clonotype was found a few times. V gene TRBV27 combines with J gene TRBJ2-2; a possible D gene is TRBD2 (6 bases). The CDR3 is 14 residues long. Germline V gene data show CDR1 as MNHEY and CDR2 as SMNVEV (reference sequence). Between the trimmed V and J ends, which lost 6 bases and 5 bases, there was a span of 13 bases. CDR3 in amino acids: CASRGGELTGELFF. CDR3 sequence (DNA): TGTGCCAGCAGGGGGGGTGAGTTGACCGGGGAGCTGTTTTTT.